These 30 T cell receptor beta chains originate from one sample sequenced in a study of identical twins. TCRdb called the 5' RACE reads again in MiXCR, with one record for every CDR3 protein. Altogether 690,000 or so distinct CDR3 sequences are present, over 8.5% being singletons, with the ten largest covering approximately 0.89%. This sample also appeared in a second study, on yellow fever vaccine responses in identical twins.

The sequencing sample was made of PBMCs. Source of these receptors: a woman aged 18 to 35 in good health.

There are many counts of this clonotype. The V call is TRBV7-9, the J call TRBJ2-7; maybe TRBD2 (7 bases). This CDR3 spans 15 amino acids. Germline loops: CDR1 SEHNR, CDR2 FQNEAQ (reference sequence). The ends were cut back, 1 base at V and 2 bases at J, with 12 bases in the middle. CDR3 protein: CASSLVGGATYEQYF. The CDR3 bases are TGTGCCAGCAGCTTAGTAGGGGGGGCGACCTACGAGCAGTACTTC.

This sequence joins TRBV6-2 or TRBV6-3 and TRBJ2-7, with no clear D. This CDR3 is built from 16 residues. With 0 bases removed from V and 0 bases from J, the gap between germline ends came to 12 bases. CDR1 MNHEY and CDR2 SVGEGT come from the germline V gene. CDR3 sequence reads: CASSYSSAWSSYEQYF. CDR3 nucleotides: TGTGCCAGCAGTTACTCGTCGGCCTGGAGCTCCTACGAGCAGTACTTC.

CDR3 coding DNA: TGTGCCAGCAGGGGACAGTCTGGAAACACCATATATTTT. This encodes CASRGQSGNTIYF. V is TRBV28 and J is TRBJ1-3; 7 bases are a match to TRBD1. V shed 6 bases and J 1 base; nucleotides not matched to a gene: 0. The CDR3 is made up of 13 amino acids. The germline gives CDR1 MDHEN, CDR2 SYDVKM.

This clonotype was seen many times. This chain joins TRBV19 and TRBJ1-4, with 8 positions matching TRBD1. This CDR3 is 14 amino acids long. The V segment lost 5 bases and the J segment 6 bases; nucleotides outside the gene matches: 5. Germline CDR1 reads LNHDA; CDR2 reads SQIVND (reference sequence). The CDR3 bases are TGTGCCAGTAGTTCGACAGGGGTGGATGAAAAACTGTTTTTT. Amino acid sequence: CASSSTGVDEKLFF.

This clonotype was seen more than once but under ten times. The chain carries TRBV5-1 and TRBJ2-7; TRBD1 matches 7 bases. This CDR3 has 14 residues. Germline V gene data show CDR1 as SGHRS and CDR2 as YFSETQ. J was trimmed by 5 bases and V by 3 bases; bases with no gene match: 8. In DNA, the CDR3 is TGCGCCAGCAGCTGGACAGGCCCCCGGGACGAGCAGTACTTC. This sequence encodes CASSWTGPRDEQYF.

The V call is TRBV29-1, the J call TRBJ2-2; D might be TRBD1 (6 bases). This CDR3 region has 13 residues. Germline CDR1 and CDR2: SQVTM and ANQGSEA. V lost 7 bases, J lost 0 bases, and 9 bases lay in between. The CDR3 loop is CSGQDSNTGELFF. CDR3 sequence (DNA): TGCAGCGGACAGGATTCGAACACCGGGGAGCTGTTTTTT.

Many counts were recorded for this clonotype. The rearrangement links TRBV5-1 to TRBJ2-4; TRBD1 matches at 11 bases. Losses at the gene ends were 4 bases for V and 8 bases for J; bases not matched to a gene: 8. CDR1 is SGHRS and CDR2 is YFSETQ in the germline V gene. This CDR3 has 15 amino acids. This CDR3 reads CASSPAGQGADIQYF. The CDR3 nucleotides read TGCGCCAGCAGCCCGGCCGGACAGGGGGCCGACATTCAGTACTTC.

This clonotype was found a few times. The CDR3 DNA sequence: TGTGCCAGCAGCTCCCGTCCGGGACAGGTGAAGGAGCAGTACTTC. This codes for CASSSRPGQVKEQYF. V usage is TRBV7-2 and J usage is TRBJ2-7; 8 bases match TRBD1. Germline CDR1 is SGHTA and CDR2 is FQGNSA. Losses at the gene ends were 4 bases for V and 7 bases for J; bases not matched to a gene: 12. CDR3 size: 15 residues.

In its sample, this clonotype was seen a few times. This rearrangement joins TRBV29-1 to TRBJ2-5; possibly TRBD1 for D (6 bases). The CDR3 has 13 residues. The V and J ends lost 5 bases and 4 bases respectively, with 14 bases between them. Germline V gene sequence: CDR1 SQVTM, CDR2 ANQGSEA. CDR3 nucleotides: TGCAGCGTTCAACAGGGTGTTATAGAGACCCAGTACTTC. Translating it yields CSVQQGVIETQYF.

This rearrangement joins TRBV25-1 to TRBJ2-7; 10 bases line up with TRBD1. Losses at the gene ends were 5 bases for V and 3 bases for J; bases not matched to a gene: 7. The CDR3 contains 15 residues. Germline-derived CDR1 and CDR2 are MGHDK and SYGVNS. Written as DNA, the CDR3 is TGTGCCAGCAGTTCGGCTAGGGACAGGGGCTACGAGCAGTACTTC. Translation: CASSSARDRGYEQYF.

This clonotype came up many times. The chain combines TRBV3-1 with TRBJ2-7, with D possibly TRBD2 on 6 matching bases. Germline V gene lookup returns CDR1 LGHDT and CDR2 YNNKEL (reference sequence). The CDR3 covers 13 residues. V shed 2 bases and J shed 7 bases, with 12 bases lying between them. CDR3: CASSQKGGWEQYF. Written as DNA, the CDR3 is TGTGCCAGCAGCCAAAAAGGAGGGTGGGAGCAGTACTTC.

The V call is TRBV7-9, the J call TRBJ2-1; TRBD2 matches 7 bases. Unmatched junction bases numbered 6, after V lost 8 bases and J lost 8 bases. Germline CDR1 SEHNR, CDR2 FQNEAQ (reference sequence). The CDR3 is made up of 12 amino acids. CDR3 sequence: CASWGRVHEQFF. CDR3 nucleotides: TGTGCCAGCTGGGGGAGGGTCCATGAGCAGTTCTTC.

This clonotype was observed a handful of times. The genes are TRBV30 and TRBJ2-2, with D maybe TRBD1 (6 bases). Trimming took 3 bases from V and 5 from J, leaving 10 bases between them. Germline V gene lookup returns CDR1 GTSNPN and CDR2 SVGIG (reference sequence). The length of the CDR3 is 13 residues. The CDR3 region has the DNA TGTGCCTGGAGGGGGGCGGCGACCGGGGAGCTGTTTTTT. Protein product: CAWRGAATGELFF.

This clonotype appeared a few times. The gene calls are TRBV28 and TRBJ2-7; tentative D call: TRBD2 (6 bases). The V end was cut by 4 bases, the J end by 1 base, with 14 bases between. Per germline, CDR1 MDHEN and CDR2 SYDVKM. This CDR3 contains 15 residues. Written as DNA, the CDR3 is TGTGCCAGCAGTTCAATCCCTCGGGGGTCCTACGAGCAGTACTTC. Amino acid sequence: CASSSIPRGSYEQYF.

This rearrangement joins TRBV7-9 to TRBJ1-1; possibly TRBD1 for D (6 bases). Germline values: CDR1 SEHNR, CDR2 FQNEAQ (reference sequence). Trimming took 5 bases from V and 7 from J, leaving 11 bases between them. The CDR3 totals 12 residues. CDR3 loop: CASSIGTSEAFF. For the CDR3, the DNA is TGTGCCAGCAGCATAGGGACAAGTGAAGCTTTCTTT. The full variable domain, in which reference TRBV7-9 and TRBJ1-1 provide the parts outside the CDR3, is DTGVSQNPRHKITKRGQNVTFRCDPISEHNRLYWYRQTLGQGPEFLTYFQNEAQLEKSRLLSDRFSAERPKGSFSTLEIQRTEQGDSAMYLCASSIGTSEAFFGQGTRLTVV.

The rearrangement uses TRBV10-1 and TRBJ2-7; tentatively, D is TRBD1 (6 bases). Trimming pared 8 bases from V and 0 bases from J, leaving 8 bases between. Germline values: CDR1 WNHNN, CDR2 SYGVQD (reference sequence). This CDR3 is 12 amino acids long. CDR3 region: CASADSSYEQYF. DNA for the CDR3: TGCGCCAGCGCGGACAGCTCCTACGAGCAGTACTTC.

This clonotype showed up many times. This chain connects TRBV3-1 to TRBJ2-5; D gene unclear. This CDR3 contains 14 residues. Germline V gives CDR1 LGHDT, CDR2 YNNKEL (reference sequence). V shed 1 base and J shed 5 bases, with 11 bases lying between them. DNA of the CDR3: TGTGCCAGCAGCCAAGGGTCGGCGACGGAGACCCAGTACTTC. Its translation: CASSQGSATETQYF.

Worth noting for this clonotype: A much larger clonotype is one base distant, so this may be a read error. The chain joins TRBV12-3 or TRBV12-4 to TRBJ2-4, with D possibly TRBD1 on 6 matching bases. The CDR3 is 14 amino acids. V lost 1 base and J lost 6, with 10 bases in between. DNA for the CDR3: TGTGCCAGCAGTTTAGGGACAGTGGGAAACATTCAGTACTTC. Protein: CASSLGTVGNIQYF.

V and J are TRBV4-3 and TRBJ2-7; D uncertain. The V end lost 1 base, the J end lost 2 bases, and 6 bases lay between the germline ends. The germline gives CDR1 LGHNA, CDR2 YSLEER. The CDR3 loop spans 13 amino acids. CDR3 bases: TGCGCCAGCAGCCAAGTCCGGGCCTACGAGCAGTACTTC. This gives the protein CASSQVRAYEQYF.

The V gene is TRBV4-3, the J gene TRBJ2-5, with D perhaps matching TRBD1 (6 bases). Germline CDR1 and CDR2: LGHNA and YSLEER. Trimming shortened V by 0 bases and J by 2 bases, and 13 bases separated the two germline ends. The CDR3 extends over 16 amino acids. CDR3 in amino acids: CASSQDQLDRQETQYF. The CDR3 DNA follows: TGCGCCAGCAGCCAAGATCAGCTGGACAGACAAGAGACCCAGTACTTC.

In this sample, this clonotype turned up a few times. The chain uses TRBV5-1 and TRBJ2-3, with TRBD2 as a possible D gene (6 bases). The CDR3 is 14 residues long. V was trimmed by 5 bases and J by 3 bases, leaving 13 bases between them. Germline V CDR1 and CDR2: SGHRS, YFSETQ. DNA for the CDR3: TGCGCCAGCAGTGGCGGGGCTGGAACAGATACGCAGTATTTT. Translated: CASSGGAGTDTQYF.

V gene TRBV9 combines with J gene TRBJ2-5; TRBD2 agrees at 15 bases. After removal of 3 bases from V and 7 bases from J, the junction contained 16 bases not matched to a gene. Germline assignment: CDR1 SGDLS and CDR2 YYNGEE. CDR3 size: 19 residues. The CDR3 protein is CASSAPARRTSGGAGTQYF. DNA of the CDR3: TGTGCCAGCAGCGCTCCCGCAAGAAGGACTAGCGGGGGGGCAGGGACCCAGTACTTC.

This clonotype was seen a single time. V and J are TRBV20-1 and TRBJ2-7, with 7 bases identical to TRBD1. V gave up 3 bases and J gave up 3 bases; unmatched junction bases: 2. Looked up from germline, CDR1 is DFQATT and CDR2 is SNEGSKA (reference sequence). This CDR3 has 12 amino acids. The CDR3 DNA reads TGCAGTGCTAGCGGACAGGTCTACGAGCAGTACTTC. Its protein is CSASGQVYEQYF.

In this sample, this clonotype turned up many times. This chain joins TRBV10-3 and TRBJ1-5; the match to TRBD1 covers 8 bases. With V trimmed by 0 bases and J by 6 bases, 4 bases remained unmatched. Germline CDR1 and CDR2: ENHRY and SYGVKD. This CDR3 has 15 residues. This CDR3 reads CAISESGQVVQPQHF. The CDR3 bases are TGTGCCATCAGTGAGTCGGGACAGGTCGTTCAGCCCCAGCATTTT.

In its sample, this clonotype was seen a few times. The chain links TRBV20-1 to TRBJ2-7; 9 nucleotides line up with TRBD2. CDR1 and CDR2 (germline): DFQATT, SNEGSKA (reference sequence). The trim removed 6 bases at V and 3 bases at J, leaving 6 bases unmatched. The CDR3 runs to 13 residues. CDR3 bases: TGCAGTGCGTTGGTAGCGGGAGACTACGAGCAGTACTTC. Translating gives CSALVAGDYEQYF.

In its sample, this clonotype was seen a few times. The chain links TRBV10-3 to TRBJ2-5; D is undetermined. Germline loops: CDR1 ENHRY, CDR2 SYGVKD. CDR3 length equals 12 residues. Trimming stripped 3 bases from V and 4 bases from J, with 6 bases between. DNA for the CDR3: TGTGCCATCAGTGACCGATTAGAGACCCAGTACTTC. Its translation is CAISDRLETQYF.

This chain joins TRBV11-1 and TRBJ2-3; TRBD2 aligns across 7 bases. The CDR3 contains 13 residues. In germline, CDR1 is SGHAT, CDR2 FQDESV (reference sequence). J was trimmed by 7 bases and V by 1 base; bases with no gene match: 2. The CDR3 nucleotides read TGTGCCAGCAGCTTAGGGCGGGGGAATACGCAGTATTTT. It specifies CASSLGRGNTQYF. The full variable domain, completed using reference TRBV11-1 and TRBJ2-3, is EAEVAQSPRYKITEKSQAVAFWCDPISGHATLYWYRQILGQGPELLVQFQDESVVDDSQLPKDRFSAERLKGVDSTLKIQPAELGDSAMYLCASSLGRGNTQYFGPGTRLTVL.

A few counts support this clonotype. The junction and the germline gene differ at one end; a read error may be behind it. CDR3 nucleotides: TGTGCTAGCAGCCACTCGGGAGGGCCCGGTGAGCAGTTCTTC. Its translation: CASSHSGGPGEQFF. V and J are TRBV7-7 and TRBJ2-1; TRBD2 matches at 8 bases. Germline CDR1 and CDR2: SSHAT and FNYEAQ (reference sequence). The CDR3 contains 14 residues.

This clonotype has a count of ten or more. The genes are TRBV29-1 and TRBJ2-1; 8 bases are shared with TRBD2. Germline CDR1 reads SQVTM; CDR2 reads ANQGSEA. J lost 5 bases, V lost 2 bases, and 8 bases had no gene match. The CDR3 is 15 residues long. CDR3: CSVEMSGLVHNEQFF. The CDR3 DNA reads as TGCAGCGTTGAAATGTCGGGACTAGTCCACAATGAGCAGTTCTTC.

In its sample, this clonotype was seen a few times. The genes are TRBV6-1 and TRBJ2-1; D unresolved. The length of the CDR3 is 13 residues. V was pared by 8 bases and J by 6 bases, with 14 bases between. The germline V gene encodes CDR1 MNHNS and CDR2 SASEGT. The CDR3 bases are TGTGCCAGCTTATTGCGCCCGCGCAATGAGCAGTTCTTC. It is translated as CASLLRPRNEQFF.